Listed here is a single TCR beta chain. This specimen belongs to a study of blood T cell repertoires in COVID-19. Whole-study context: COVID-19 samples, acute and convalescent, were from the United States, Italy and Spain. From T cells, B-cell-depleted T cells, or PBMCs came the material, which was cDNA or gDNA.

Original methodology: Amplification of reference gene primers was used by the study to estimate nucleated cell counts. TCRdb keeps only in-frame clones here, not all; method: immunoSEQ multiplex PCR. Clone size and V and J calls were adopted from that table, with D and trimming inferred from the DNA. The sample lists 300,000 to 400,000 clones; approximately 87% were seen once. During active infection, Seattle patients enrolled and were then monitored through disease. Germline V gives CDR1 SNHLY, CDR2 FYNNEI. Trimming cost V 1 base and J 8 bases, with 7 bases left between them. The CDR3 runs to 12 residues.

Sequencing used peripheral blood. This clonotype originated in a woman between 50 and 59 years old with COVID-19, enrolled during active disease. The rearrangement uses TRBV2 and TRBJ2-3; D unclear. The CDR3: CASSEGRVTQYF. The CDR3 coding sequence is TGTGCCAGCAGTGAAGGTCGGGTTACGCAGTATTTT.